This T cell receptor (beta chain) emerged from a study of CD8 T cells in ankylosing spondylitis. Overall study results and limits: Reportedly, matched ankylosing spondylitis synovial fluid was significantly enriched for disease-linked clones. Characteristic of ankylosing spondylitis blood, it appeared, was a TCR beta motif comprising fewer than 10 highly homologous variants.

This clonotype was recorded at least ten times. Antigen unknown. The authors made TCR beta libraries by quantitative 5'-RACE with molecular barcodes. TCRdb called the 5' RACE reads again in MiXCR, with one record for every CDR3 protein. This sample carries roughly 250,000 distinct CDR3 sequences, around 7.8% of them seen once, and the ten largest clones take under 7.5%. Trimming stripped 1 base from V and 1 base from J, with 11 bases between. Germline V gene data show CDR1 as DFQATT and CDR2 as SNEGSKA (reference sequence). This CDR3 has 15 amino acids. The origin of this receptor is a male donor with ankylosing spondylitis or in good health (not recorded which). The sample was blood, either unsorted or a sorted T cell fraction (not recorded which). The chain uses TRBV20-1 and TRBJ2-1; D possibly uses TRBD1 or TRBD2 (5 bases each). In DNA form, the CDR3 reads TGCAGTGCTAGAGCGGGGCTCCAATCCTACAATGAGCAGTTCTTC. This translates into CSARAGLQSYNEQFF.